This T cell receptor beta chain appears in the sequencing data of a study of blood T cell repertoires in COVID-19. Comments on this clone: The sample contains more than one DNA sequence encoding this CDR3.

Only in-frame clones appear in the TCRdb table, and some are missing; sequencing was by immunoSEQ multiplex PCR. The sample lists 140,000 to 150,000 clones; around 86% were seen once. Per germline, CDR1 ENHRY and CDR2 SYGVKD. The CDR3 is 13 amino acids. V was pared by 1 base and J by 3 bases, with 6 bases between. V and J are TRBV10-3 and TRBJ1-1, with D possibly being TRBD1 (6 bases). This receptor was taken from a man aged 50 or older who had recovered from COVID-19. The sample was PBMCs or T cells enriched from blood (not recorded which). Written as DNA, the CDR3 is TGTGCCATCAGTGAGTACAGGGACACTGAAGCTTTCTTT. This gives the protein CAISEYRDTEAFF.